The next 7 T cell receptor beta chains were all read from a single sample in a study of control samples from healthy donors and cancer patients. Repertoires were generated with immunoSEQ multiplex PCR, while TCRdb's copy carries only in-frame clones and drops some. Of about 48,000 clones listed, about 93% are singletons. Material: PBMCs. Receptors were obtained from a woman in her fifties or sixties with head and neck cancer.

This chain links TRBV2 with TRBJ2-7; D remains ambiguous. Trimming left V 5 bases short and J 8 bases short, with 10 bases between. This CDR3 has 11 amino acids. Germline V gene sequence: CDR1 SNHLY, CDR2 FYNNEI. CDR3 sequence reads: CASSTGEKQYF. CDR3 nucleotides: TGTGCCAGCAGTACCGGAGAGAAGCAGTACTTC.

The chain recombines TRBV30 with TRBJ1-4; 8 bases are shared with TRBD1. The CDR3 spans 14 residues. Germline CDR1 and CDR2: GTSNPN and SVGIG (reference sequence). J lost 3 bases, V lost 3 bases, and 3 bases had no gene match. The CDR3 nucleotides read TGTGCCTGGAGGGACAGGGCCTCTAATGAAAAACTGTTTTTT. This encodes CAWRDRASNEKLFF.

Only one count was recorded for this clone. The chain links TRBV6-5 to TRBJ1-2, with D unclear. The V end was cut by 8 bases, the J end by 3 bases, with 7 bases between. The CDR3 spans 11 residues. Germline V gives CDR1 MNHEY, CDR2 SVGAGI. CDR3 DNA sequence: TGTGCCAGCCAGACTGACTATGGCTACACCTTC. Protein product: CASQTDYGYTF.

The chain employs TRBV12-5 and TRBJ2-1; 7 bases agree with TRBD1. The CDR3 length is 14 residues. Germline V CDR1 and CDR2: LGHNT, FRNRAP. V dropped 4 bases and J dropped 5; count of bases not matched to a gene: 5. CDR3 region: CASGSRDRDNEQFF. CDR3 bases: TGTGCTAGTGGTTCCCGGGACAGAGACAATGAGCAGTTCTTC.

This clone was picked up one time. This rearrangement joins TRBV28 to TRBJ1-5; D might be TRBD1 (5 bases). The CDR3 covers 16 residues. Per germline, CDR1 MDHEN and CDR2 SYDVKM. Trimming cost V 3 bases and J 1 base, with 13 bases left between them. The DNA of the CDR3 is TGTGCCAGCAGTTTTAGGATAGGGGTGAGCAATCAGCCCCAGCATTTT. Its protein is CASSFRIGVSNQPQHF.

This clone was detected once. The gene calls are TRBV5-4 and TRBJ1-1, with 8 bases lining up with TRBD1. J gave up 1 base and V 4 bases, and 6 bases lay outside the gene matches. Germline assignment: CDR1 SGHNT and CDR2 YYREEE (reference sequence). There are 15 residues in the CDR3. CDR3 sequence: CASSRSGQGNTEAFF. CDR3 in DNA: TGTGCCAGCAGCCGGAGCGGACAGGGGAACACTGAAGCTTTCTTT.

This clone is medium-sized within its sample. The chain combines TRBV4-1 with TRBJ2-1; D is tentatively TRBD1 or TRBD2 (5 bases each). Germline lookup yields CDR1 MGHRA and CDR2 YSYEKL. Trimming took 4 bases from V and 9 from J, leaving 13 bases between them. This CDR3 is built from 13 residues. The CDR3 bases are TGCGCCAGCAGCCGGGCCGGGGCCTCTGAGCAGTTCTTC. It encodes CASSRAGASEQFF.